The next 9 T cell receptor beta chains were all read from a single sample in a study of shared clonotypes between healthy human individuals. TCRdb's table, derived via immunoSEQ multiplex PCR, lists solely in-frame clones and lacks some. The table shows around 500,000 clones, with 70% to 85% occurring only once. Sequencing was done on a sample of PBMCs. Receptor source: a woman aged 40 to 55 in good health. Some clones in this sample may be carry-over from other donors' samples.

The chain recombines TRBV6-4 with TRBJ2-2, with 7 bases fitting TRBD2. The CDR3 runs 15 residues. CDR1 is MRHNA and CDR2 is SNTAGT in the germline V gene. The V and J ends lost 0 bases and 6 bases, in that order; junction bases with no gene match: 4. CDR3 protein: CASSDSAGEAGELFF. In nucleotides, the CDR3 is TGTGCCAGCAGTGACTCTGCGGGAGAAGCCGGGGAGCTGTTTTTT.

The chain couples TRBV4-1 to TRBJ2-2, with 8 bases matching TRBD2. The germline V gene encodes CDR1 MGHRA and CDR2 YSYEKL. The V gene end was trimmed by 4 bases and the J gene end by 2 bases; junction bases not matched to a gene: 9. The CDR3 sequence is 17 residues long. CDR3 protein: CASSRNSGDSNTGELFF. The DNA for the CDR3 is TGCGCCAGCAGCCGGAATAGCGGGGACTCCAACACCGGGGAGCTGTTTTTT.

The chain employs TRBV2 and TRBJ1-5; the match to TRBD1 covers 9 bases. This CDR3 is 17 amino acids long. The V segment lost 9 bases and the J segment 0 bases; nucleotides outside the gene matches: 12. CDR1 is SNHLY and CDR2 is FYNNEI in the germline V gene. Written as DNA, the CDR3 is TGTGCCAGTCAGAGGACAGGGGACCCCTATAGCAATCAGCCCCAGCATTTT. Protein: CASQRTGDPYSNQPQHF.

V and J are TRBV18 and TRBJ2-2; TRBD2 is a possible D gene (6 bases). The CDR3 totals 17 residues. The V and J ends lost 0 bases and 3 bases respectively, with 14 bases between them. In germline, CDR1 is KGHSH, CDR2 LQKENI. This CDR3 is CASSPPISGIDTGELFF. The CDR3 DNA reads TGTGCCAGCTCACCACCGATTAGCGGTATTGACACCGGGGAGCTGTTTTTT.

The rearrangement uses TRBV5-1 and TRBJ2-3; possible D gene TRBD1, 6 bases. The CDR3 contains 16 residues. Germline CDR1 SGHRS, CDR2 YFSETQ. V lost 3 bases and J 2 bases, leaving 16 bases between the germline ends. The CDR3 nucleotides are TGCGCCAGCAGCTCCCCACAGGGCCTCCTCACAGATACGCAGTATTTT. Residues: CASSSPQGLLTDTQYF.

In this sample, this clone turned up once. This chain connects TRBV28 to TRBJ2-1; possibly TRBD2 for D (6 bases). The ends were cut back, 7 bases at V and 3 bases at J, with 13 bases in the middle. The CDR3 consists of 14 residues. Germline assignment: CDR1 MDHEN and CDR2 SYDVKM. The CDR3 bases are TGTGCCAGCACCCCAGCGGGCATCTACAATGAGCAGTTCTTC. This encodes CASTPAGIYNEQFF. The whole variable domain, remainder taken from reference TRBV28 and TRBJ2-1, is DVKVTQSSRYLVKRTGEKVFLECVQDMDHENMFWYRQDPGLGLRLIYFSYDVKMKEKGDIPEGYSVSREKKERFSLILESASTNQTSMYLCASTPAGIYNEQFFGPGTRLTVL.

This CDR3 is CASSSSRTGRATKKQFF. In DNA form, the CDR3 reads TGTGCCAGCAGCTCAAGCCGGACAGGGAGAGCCACAAAAAAACAGTTCTTC. The rearrangement links TRBV7-2 to TRBJ2-1; 8 nucleotides agree with TRBD1. Looked up from germline, CDR1 is SGHTA and CDR2 is FQGNSA. The CDR3 runs 17 residues. Germline trimming cut 4 bases from V and 13 bases from J; bases unmatched to any gene: 21.

The chain recombines TRBV28 with TRBJ1-2; D is perhaps TRBD1 (6 bases). In germline, CDR1 is MDHEN, CDR2 SYDVKM. Trimming took 7 bases from V and 0 from J, leaving 12 bases between them. The CDR3 has 14 amino acids. The CDR3 DNA is TGTGCCAGCAATTTGGGGGGCTCTAACTATGGCTACACCTTC. This gives the protein CASNLGGSNYGYTF.

As to this clone: At the DNA level, this CDR3 is encoded by other sequences in the same sample as well. The chain joins TRBV5-1 to TRBJ2-1; 12 bases agree with TRBD2. CDR3 length: 15 amino acids. V shed 0 bases, J shed 9 bases, and the junction held 4 bases outside the gene matches. The germline CDR1 and CDR2 sequences are SGHRS and YFSETQ. The CDR3 spells CASSLGLAGVGEQFF. CDR3 nucleotides: TGCGCCAGCAGCTTGGGACTAGCGGGAGTTGGTGAGCAGTTCTTC. Looking up the rest from reference TRBV5-1 and TRBJ2-1 gives the full variable domain: KAGVTQTPRYLIKTRGQQVTLSCSPISGHRSVSWYQQTPGQGLQFLFEYFSETQRNKGNFPGRFSGRQFSNSRSEMNVSTLELGDSALYLCASSLGLAGVGEQFFGPGTRLTVL.